This TCR beta chain comes out of a study of early T cells in non-severe SARS-CoV-2 infection. Unique molecular identifiers (one per individual cDNA molecule) were attached. MiXCR, run by TCRdb on the 5' RACE reads, gives a single entry per CDR3 protein. Of 60,000 to 70,000 distinct CDR3 sequences detected, approximately 6.1% appear once; the ten largest clones hold approximately 3.6%. Trimming took 1 base from V and 4 from J, leaving 11 bases between them. The CDR3 runs to 15 residues. Germline V gene lookup returns CDR1 SGHTA and CDR2 FQGNSA. This clonotype was counted a few times. This TCR derives from an adult who was a healthcare worker with PCR-confirmed SARS-CoV-2 infection or an uninfected control (not recorded which). The source material was whole blood, sampled at baseline. The V call is TRBV7-2, the J call TRBJ1-3; D is uncertain. The CDR3 nucleotides read TGTGCCAGCAGCTTAGATTCTGGGCACGGAAACACCATATATTTT. It specifies CASSLDSGHGNTIYF.